This T cell receptor (beta chain) was identified during a study of T cell repertoires in cytomegalovirus infection. About the research overall: In public TCR beta signatures, there were indications of both CMV infection and matching HLA type.

This clonotype has more than one count but fewer than ten. The antigen is unknown. General study findings and limits: Within the response measured ex vivo, HLA-C-restricted CMV-specific TCR beta clonotypes were dominant.

MiXCR, applied by TCRdb to the reads, yields one record per CDR3 protein. The sample includes 490,000 or so distinct CDR3 sequences, about 11% seen only once; the top ten take about a tenth. The J segment lost 7 bases and the V segment lost 6 bases, leaving 10 bases of the junction unmatched. This CDR3 comprises 15 residues. Germline CDR1 is MDHEN and CDR2 is SYDVKM. The gene calls are TRBV28 and TRBJ2-1; 9 bases align to TRBD1. The clonotype was recovered from a human donor in good health (CMV status not recorded). Some clones in this sample may be carry-over from other donors' samples. Material for sequencing was PBMCs. Written as DNA, the CDR3 is TGTGCCAGCAGCCCCTCGGGACAGGGTGATAATGAGCAGTTCTTC. It encodes CASSPSGQGDNEQFF.